This T cell receptor (beta chain) was sequenced for a study of T cell responses to AZD1222 COVID-19 vaccine. Study information: Samples with a second dose at about 4 or about 12 weeks were pooled together.

Generated by immunoSEQ multiplex PCR, the TCRdb table keeps only in-frame clones and is missing some. The sample has about 150,000 clones; 90% are singletons. Broader study findings: No repertoire was sampled before or during the peak T cell response, only after it. Clonal diversity may have been underestimated, and the donors were mostly white British, with more females than males. Nearly half of spike-specific TCRs reportedly target variant regions that are unmutated in the B.1.351 and B.1.1.7 variants.

As regards this clone: The antigen is undetermined.

This clonotype was obtained from an adult in good health. This material consisted of peripheral blood, taken on day 0 of AZD1222 vaccination.

The CDR3 spells CASSLGAFYEQYF. DNA of the CDR3: TGCGCCAGCAGCCTAGGGGCCTTCTACGAGCAGTACTTC. The chain recombines TRBV5-1 with TRBJ2-7; tentatively, D is TRBD1 (5 bases). CDR3 size: 13 residues. Germline V gene sequence: CDR1 SGHRS, CDR2 YFSETQ. The V and J ends lost 4 bases and 3 bases respectively, with 11 bases between them.